The present T cell receptor (beta chain) was sequenced within a study of T cell changes during pregnancy in multiple sclerosis. This clone was recorded once. The CDR3 runs 17 residues. V was pared by 4 bases and J by 2 bases, with 19 bases between. The germline V gene has CDR1 LGHNA and CDR2 YSLEER. This table comes from immunoSEQ multiplex PCR, and its TCRdb copy is limited to in-frame clones, with some not included. The sample records roughly 55,000 clones, 92% being singletons. The material sequenced was CD4+ T cells from peripheral blood mononuclear cells, taken after pregnancy. This sequence was found in a female donor in good health, enrolled as a control in a pregnancy study. This chain joins TRBV4-3 and TRBJ2-3, with D perhaps TRBD2 (5 bases). The CDR3, as DNA: TGCGCCAGCAGCCCGAGTCTACTAGTCCTTTCCACAGATACGCAGTATTTT. It specifies CASSPSLLVLSTDTQYF.